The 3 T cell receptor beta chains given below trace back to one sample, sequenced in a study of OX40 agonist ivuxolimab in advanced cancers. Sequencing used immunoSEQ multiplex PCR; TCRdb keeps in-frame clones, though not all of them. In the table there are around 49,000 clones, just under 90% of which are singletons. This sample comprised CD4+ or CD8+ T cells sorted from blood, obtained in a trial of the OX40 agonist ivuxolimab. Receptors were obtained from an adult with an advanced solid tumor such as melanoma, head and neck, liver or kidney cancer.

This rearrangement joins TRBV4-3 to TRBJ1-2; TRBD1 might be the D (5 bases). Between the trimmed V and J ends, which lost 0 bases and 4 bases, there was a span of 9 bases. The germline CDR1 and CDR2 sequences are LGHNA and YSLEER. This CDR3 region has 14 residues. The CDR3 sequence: CASSQDRGGYGYTF. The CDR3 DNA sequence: TGCGCCAGCAGCCAAGACCGGGGGGGCTATGGCTACACCTTC.

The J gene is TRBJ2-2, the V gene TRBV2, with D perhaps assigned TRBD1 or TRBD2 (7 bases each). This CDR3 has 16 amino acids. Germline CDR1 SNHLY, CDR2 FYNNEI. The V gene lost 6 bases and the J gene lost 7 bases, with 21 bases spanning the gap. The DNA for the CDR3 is TGTGCCAGCAGAGACCCCAGACAGGGAGGGGGCGGGGAGCTGTTTTTT. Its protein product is CASRDPRQGGGGELFF.

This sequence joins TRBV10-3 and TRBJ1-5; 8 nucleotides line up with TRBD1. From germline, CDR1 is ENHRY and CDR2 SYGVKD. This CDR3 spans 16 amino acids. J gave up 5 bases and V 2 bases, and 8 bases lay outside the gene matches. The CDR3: CAISEPDREGYQPQHF. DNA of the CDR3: TGTGCCATCAGTGAGCCGGACAGGGAAGGTTATCAGCCCCAGCATTTT.